These 28 T cell receptor beta chains share one sample of origin, sequenced in a study of technical replicates of blood from four donors. Some clones are missing from TCRdb's copy, which holds only in-frame ones; the method was immunoSEQ multiplex PCR. The sample holds 70,000 or so clones, around 92% seen once. Sequencing was carried out using T cells isolated from PBMCs. The receptors were gathered from a human donor in good health. Some clones in this sample may be carry-over from other donors' samples.

The rearrangement links TRBV6-5 to TRBJ1-1; D call uncertain. The ends were cut back, 3 bases at V and 11 bases at J, with 10 bases in the middle. This CDR3 region has 11 residues. Germline V CDR1 and CDR2: MNHEY, SVGAGI. Written as DNA, the CDR3 is TGTGCCAGCAGTTATGGGCTTGATGCTTTCTTT. It codes for CASSYGLDAFF.

V is TRBV30 and J is TRBJ1-1; D might be TRBD1 (6 bases). The CDR3 extends over 12 amino acids. The V gene's germline CDR1 is GTSNPN and CDR2 SVGIG (reference sequence). With 5 bases removed from V and 4 bases from J, the gap between germline ends came to 11 bases. As DNA, the CDR3 is TGTGCCTGGGAACAGGGTAGCACTGAAGCTTTCTTT. Translating gives CAWEQGSTEAFF.

The V gene is TRBV7-3, the J gene TRBJ1-3; TRBD1 matches 7 bases. Germline lookup yields CDR1 SGHTA and CDR2 FQGTGA. Trimming removed 4 bases from V and 4 bases from J; junction bases left unmatched: 7. This CDR3 region has 15 residues. The CDR3 DNA reads TGTGCCAGCAGCTCCGCGGGACAGCCAGGAAACACCATATATTTT. As protein: CASSSAGQPGNTIYF.

This chain links TRBV2 with TRBJ2-1, with 12 positions matching TRBD2. Germline V gene lookup returns CDR1 SNHLY and CDR2 FYNNEI. The CDR3 contains 18 residues. Trimming removed 5 bases from V and 7 bases from J; junction bases left unmatched: 15. CDR3 protein: CASSTGLAGLAVINEQFF. The CDR3 nucleotides are TGTGCCAGCAGTACAGGACTAGCGGGATTGGCCGTAATTAATGAGCAGTTCTTC.

Comment on this clone: The same CDR3 also results from other DNA sequences found in this sample. The genes are TRBV5-1 and TRBJ1-1; D gene uncertain. Germline CDR1 and CDR2: SGHRS and YFSETQ. Trimming stripped 0 bases from V and 1 base from J, with 4 bases between. This CDR3 has 13 residues. CDR3 DNA sequence: TGCGCCAGCAGCTTGGGCGGGAACACTGAAGCTTTCTTT. Translating it yields CASSLGGNTEAFF.

This clone has more than one count but fewer than ten. The rearrangement uses TRBV19 and TRBJ1-5; D is perhaps TRBD1 (5 bases). Trimming left V 3 bases short and J 5 bases short, with 11 bases between. Looked up from germline, CDR1 is LNHDA and CDR2 is SQIVND (reference sequence). This CDR3 has 14 residues. The CDR3 nucleotides read TGTGCCAGTAGTATTCAAGGGACTCATCAGCCCCAGCATTTT. This translates into CASSIQGTHQPQHF.

The chain joins TRBV27 to TRBJ1-2; perhaps TRBD1 as D (5 bases). The CDR3 covers 14 residues. V was clipped by 3 bases and J by 4 bases, with 12 bases between them. Germline V gene lookup returns CDR1 MNHEY and CDR2 SMNVEV (reference sequence). The CDR3 DNA follows: TGTGCCAGCAGTTTCACGGGGGTCGGCTATGGCTACACCTTC. It yields the protein CASSFTGVGYGYTF.

The gene calls are TRBV30 and TRBJ2-3; 7 bases match TRBD2. Germline lookup yields CDR1 GTSNPN and CDR2 SVGIG (reference sequence). Trimming took 5 bases from V and 2 from J; bases not matched to a gene: 7. The CDR3 runs to 14 residues. The CDR3 here is CAWGGRALTDTQYF. The CDR3 DNA reads TGTGCCTGGGGGGGGAGGGCGCTCACAGATACGCAGTATTTT.

This chain links TRBV5-4 with TRBJ2-1; D may be TRBD2 (5 bases). The CDR3 runs to 15 residues. Germline CDR1 SGHNT, CDR2 YYREEE (reference sequence). Trimming took off 1 base at V and 4 bases at J, with 12 bases between the two ends. CDR3 sequence (DNA): TGTGCCAGCAGCTTGTCTCGGGATCGATACAATGAGCAGTTCTTC. Its translation: CASSLSRDRYNEQFF.

In this sample, this clone turned up once. The rearrangement joins TRBV6-5 to TRBJ2-5; 7 nucleotides match TRBD1. Germline CDR1 MNHEY, CDR2 SVGAGI. J lost 3 bases, V lost 2 bases, and 6 bases had no gene match. This CDR3 spans 15 amino acids. The CDR3 DNA reads TGTGCCAGCAGTTACATTCAGGGGGTAGAAGAGACCCAGTACTTC. Translation: CASSYIQGVEETQYF.

This chain connects TRBV30 to TRBJ1-2; TRBD1 is a possible D gene (5 bases). This CDR3 spans 13 amino acids. Germline loops: CDR1 GTSNPN, CDR2 SVGIG (reference sequence). V lost 3 bases and J lost 2, with 10 bases in between. CDR3 amino acids: CAWSREGNYGYTF. Here the CDR3 DNA reads TGTGCCTGGAGCAGGGAAGGGAACTATGGCTACACCTTC.

The rearrangement links TRBV19 to TRBJ1-5; TRBD1 matches at 8 bases. Germline trimming cut 7 bases from V and 2 bases from J; bases unmatched to any gene: 1. Germline CDR1 reads LNHDA; CDR2 reads SQIVND (reference sequence). The CDR3 has 13 amino acids. CDR3 DNA: TGTGCCAGTACAGGGGGCGGCAATCAGCCCCAGCATTTT. This encodes CASTGGGNQPQHF.

The V call is TRBV27, the J call TRBJ2-7; 8 nucleotides match TRBD1. The CDR3 extends over 17 amino acids. The V segment lost 8 bases and the J segment 2 bases; nucleotides outside the gene matches: 17. Germline V gives CDR1 MNHEY, CDR2 SMNVEV (reference sequence). CDR3 sequence: CASAPRTGPDSAYEQYF. DNA of the CDR3: TGTGCCAGCGCCCCCAGGACAGGGCCGGATTCAGCCTACGAGCAGTACTTC.

The rearrangement links TRBV6-1 to TRBJ1-3, with D unresolved. This CDR3 contains 15 residues. Trimming pared 6 bases from V and 4 bases from J, leaving 16 bases between. The germline V gene has CDR1 MNHNS and CDR2 SASEGT. CDR3 amino acids: CASSAIRSQGNTIYF. The CDR3 DNA sequence: TGTGCCAGCAGCGCTATAAGGTCACAGGGAAACACCATATATTTT.

The chain is built from TRBV23-1 and TRBJ2-7, with a weak D call TRBD1 (6 bases). TRBV23-1 falls under the ORF class, with uncertain function. V lost 0 bases, J lost 0 bases, and 9 bases lay in between. The CDR3 consists of 15 residues. The CDR3 loop reads CASSQSPTGSYEQYF. The CDR3 DNA sequence: TGCGCCAGCAGTCAATCGCCGACAGGCTCCTACGAGCAGTACTTC.

This chain connects TRBV28 to TRBJ1-2; D gene ambiguous. V lost 0 bases and J 6 bases, leaving 5 bases between the germline ends. CDR1 and CDR2 from the germline V gene are MDHEN and SYDVKM. CDR3 length: 12 amino acids. CDR3 amino acids: CASSLWGNGYTF. CDR3 sequence (DNA): TGTGCCAGCAGTTTATGGGGCAATGGCTACACCTTC.

The CDR3 sequence: CASSRGTEAFF. CDR3 nucleotides: TGTGCCAGCAGCCGCGGGACTGAAGCTTTCTTT. The V and J genes are TRBV5-4 and TRBJ1-1; D gene unclear. This CDR3 contains 11 residues. Germline-derived CDR1 and CDR2 are SGHNT and YYREEE (reference sequence). Trimming took off 4 bases at V and 5 bases at J, with 6 bases between the two ends.

This CDR3 is CASLTAATNEKLFF. The CDR3 DNA reads TGTGCCAGCCTCACAGCGGCAACTAATGAAAAACTGTTTTTT. This rearrangement joins TRBV28 to TRBJ1-4; D is unclear. V was trimmed by 8 bases and J by 0 bases, leaving 10 bases between them. Looked up from germline, CDR1 is MDHEN and CDR2 is SYDVKM. The CDR3 loop spans 14 amino acids. The complete variable domain, with remaining parts taken from reference TRBV28 and TRBJ1-4, reads DVKVTQSSRYLVKRTGEKVFLECVQDMDHENMFWYRQDPGLGLRLIYFSYDVKMKEKGDIPEGYSVSREKKERFSLILESASTNQTSMYLCASLTAATNEKLFFGSGTQLSVL.

This clone was recorded once. V usage is TRBV10-1 and J usage is TRBJ2-6, with a tentative D call TRBD1 (6 bases). Germline V lookup: CDR1 WNHNN, CDR2 SYGVQD (reference sequence). The CDR3 extends over 19 amino acids. Trimming left V 6 bases short and J 0 bases short, with 21 bases between. The CDR3 here is CASSGRWTDTDSGANVLTF. The DNA for the CDR3 is TGCGCCAGCAGCGGCCGATGGACAGACACAGACTCTGGGGCCAACGTCCTGACTTTC.

This chain joins TRBV5-1 and TRBJ2-7; 13 bases are a match to TRBD2. The V gene's germline CDR1 is SGHRS and CDR2 YFSETQ. V dropped 3 bases and J dropped 2; count of bases not matched to a gene: 5. The CDR3 extends over 16 amino acids. The CDR3: CASSSGLAGAAYEQYF. CDR3 in DNA: TGCGCCAGCAGCTCAGGACTAGCGGGAGCTGCCTACGAGCAGTACTTC. Full variable domain (rest looked up from reference TRBV5-1 and TRBJ2-7): KAGVTQTPRYLIKTRGQQVTLSCSPISGHRSVSWYQQTPGQGLQFLFEYFSETQRNKGNFPGRFSGRQFSNSRSEMNVSTLELGDSALYLCASSSGLAGAAYEQYFGPGTRLTVT.

This rearrangement joins TRBV6-1 to TRBJ1-1; D gene ambiguous. Germline V gene lookup returns CDR1 MNHNS and CDR2 SASEGT. The CDR3 runs to 17 residues. Trimming removed 4 bases at V and 0 bases at J, with 18 bases between. This chain's CDR3 is CASSVDSGTAMNTEAFF. CDR3 coding DNA: TGTGCCAGCAGTGTAGATTCCGGTACAGCCATGAACACTGAAGCTTTCTTT.

J is TRBJ2-1 and V is TRBV5-1; 7 bases are a match to TRBD1. The germline V gene has CDR1 SGHRS and CDR2 YFSETQ. The V and J ends lost 2 bases and 6 bases, in that order; junction bases with no gene match: 2. The CDR3 has 13 residues. The CDR3 DNA reads as TGCGCCAGCAGCTTCGGACAGGCCAATGAGCAGTTCTTC. As protein: CASSFGQANEQFF.

The CDR3 reads CAWRLQGSEQYF. The CDR3 DNA follows: TGTGCCTGGAGACTTCAGGGGTCCGAGCAGTACTTC. The rearrangement joins TRBV30 to TRBJ2-7; TRBD1 might be the D (6 bases). The CDR3 has 12 amino acids. CDR1 and CDR2 (germline): GTSNPN, SVGIG (reference sequence). Trimming left V 3 bases short and J 6 bases short, with 12 bases between. Variable domain in full (rest from reference TRBV30 and TRBJ2-7): SQTIHQWPATLVQPVGSPLSLECTVEGTSNPNLYWYRQAAGRGLQLLFYSVGIGQISSEVPQNLSASRPQDRQFILSSKKLLLSDSGFYLCAWRLQGSEQYFGPGTRLTVT.

The chain links TRBV6-4 to TRBJ1-1; TRBD1 might be the D (5 bases). Germline V lookup: CDR1 MRHNA, CDR2 SNTAGT. This CDR3 spans 19 amino acids. The V end lost 0 bases, the J end lost 1 base, and 21 bases lay between the germline ends. The CDR3 DNA follows: TGTGCCAGCAGTGACTCGATCTTATTGGGGCAGGCTGGGAACACTGAAGCTTTCTTT. This codes for CASSDSILLGQAGNTEAFF.

The gene calls are TRBV18 and TRBJ1-4; no definite D call. Trimming took 4 bases from V and 6 from J, leaving 12 bases between them. The CDR3 totals 14 residues. Germline V gives CDR1 KGHSH, CDR2 LQKENI. CDR3 amino acids: CASSREYGDEKLFF. CDR3 bases: TGTGCCAGCTCACGGGAGTACGGGGATGAAAAACTGTTTTTT. Full variable domain (remainder filled in from reference TRBV18 and TRBJ1-4): NAGVMQNPRHLVRRRGQEARLRCSPMKGHSHVYWYRQLPEEGLKFMVYLQKENIIDESGMPKERFSAEFPKEGPSILRIQQVVRGDSAAYFCASSREYGDEKLFFGSGTQLSVL.

This rearrangement joins TRBV11-3 to TRBJ2-1, with 7 bases identical to TRBD1. Unmatched junction bases numbered 11, after V lost 6 bases and J lost 6 bases. The germline CDR1 and CDR2 sequences are SGHNT and YENEEA. The CDR3 totals 15 residues. The CDR3 region is CASRRYRGSLNEQFF. CDR3 DNA sequence: TGTGCCAGCAGACGCTACAGGGGATCTCTCAATGAGCAGTTCTTC.

V gene TRBV28 combines with J gene TRBJ1-4; D gene unclear. Germline V gene data show CDR1 as MDHEN and CDR2 as SYDVKM. Trimming cost V 6 bases and J 0 bases, with 11 bases left between them. The CDR3 has 15 amino acids. In nucleotides, the CDR3 is TGTGCCAGCAGACTCTCGCTAGCAACTAATGAAAAACTGTTTTTT. Translation: CASRLSLATNEKLFF.

The V and J genes are TRBV10-3 and TRBJ1-1; 8 positions match TRBD1. Trimming cost V 2 bases and J 6 bases; bases outside gene matches: 5. This CDR3 spans 14 amino acids. Germline V lookup: CDR1 ENHRY, CDR2 SYGVKD. The CDR3 nucleotides read TGTGCCATCAGTGAGGGGGACAGGCAGGCTGAAGCTTTCTTT. Translated: CAISEGDRQAEAFF.